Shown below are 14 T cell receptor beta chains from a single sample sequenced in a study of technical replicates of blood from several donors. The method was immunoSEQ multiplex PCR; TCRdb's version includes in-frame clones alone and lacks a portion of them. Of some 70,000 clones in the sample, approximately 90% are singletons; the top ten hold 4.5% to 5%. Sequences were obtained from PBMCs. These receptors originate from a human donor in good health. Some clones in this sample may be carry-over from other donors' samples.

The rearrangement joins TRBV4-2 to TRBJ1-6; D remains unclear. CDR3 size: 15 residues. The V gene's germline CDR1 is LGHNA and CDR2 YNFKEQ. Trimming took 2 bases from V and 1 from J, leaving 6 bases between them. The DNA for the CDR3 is TGTGCCAGCAGCCAACAGGAATCCTATAATTCACCCCTCCACTTT. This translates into CASSQQESYNSPLHF.

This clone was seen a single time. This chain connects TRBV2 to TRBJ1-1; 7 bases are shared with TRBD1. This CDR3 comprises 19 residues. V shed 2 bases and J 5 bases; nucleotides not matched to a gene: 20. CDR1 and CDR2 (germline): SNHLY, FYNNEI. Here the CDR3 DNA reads TGTGCCAGCAGTGAAAGGACGGGACAGCCAACCAGGAGAAAAACTGAAGCTTTCTTT. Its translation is CASSERTGQPTRRKTEAFF.

In DNA form, the CDR3 reads TGCGCCAGCAGCCGGAGGGAGGGGCGGGGGGGCAGGGAGCAGTTCTTC. Residues: CASSRREGRGGREQFF. The genes are TRBV4-3 and TRBJ2-1, with TRBD2 identical over 9 bases. This CDR3 has 16 amino acids. J gave up 10 bases and V 4 bases, and 14 bases lay outside the gene matches. CDR1 and CDR2 (germline): LGHNA, YSLEER.

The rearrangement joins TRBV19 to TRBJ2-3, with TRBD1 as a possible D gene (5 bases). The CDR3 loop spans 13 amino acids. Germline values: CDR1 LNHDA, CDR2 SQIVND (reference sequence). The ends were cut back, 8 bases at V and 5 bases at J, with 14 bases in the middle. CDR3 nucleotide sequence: TGTGCCAGTGGGGAAGGGGCTAGAGATACGCAGTATTTT. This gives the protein CASGEGARDTQYF.

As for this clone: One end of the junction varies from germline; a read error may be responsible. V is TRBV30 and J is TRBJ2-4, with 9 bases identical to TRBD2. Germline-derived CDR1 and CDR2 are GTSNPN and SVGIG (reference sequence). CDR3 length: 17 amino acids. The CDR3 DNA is TGTGCCTGGAAGGTAGCGGGAGAACTTCTAGCCAAAAATATTCAGTACTTC. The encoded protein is CAWKVAGELLAKNIQYF.

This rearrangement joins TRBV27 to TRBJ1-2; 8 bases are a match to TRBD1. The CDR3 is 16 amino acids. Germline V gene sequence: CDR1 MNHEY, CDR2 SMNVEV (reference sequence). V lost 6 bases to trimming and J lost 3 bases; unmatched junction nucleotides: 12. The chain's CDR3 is CASREAGQDFYYGYTF. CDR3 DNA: TGTGCCAGCAGGGAGGCGGGACAGGACTTTTACTATGGCTACACCTTC.

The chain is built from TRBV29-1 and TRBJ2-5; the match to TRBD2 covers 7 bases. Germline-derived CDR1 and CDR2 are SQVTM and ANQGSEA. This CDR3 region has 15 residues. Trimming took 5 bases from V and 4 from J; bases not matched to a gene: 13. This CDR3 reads CSVTGEGLRRETQYF. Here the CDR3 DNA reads TGCAGCGTTACCGGGGAGGGACTCCGCCGAGAGACCCAGTACTTC. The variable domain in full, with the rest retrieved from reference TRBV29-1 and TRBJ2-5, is SAVISQKPSRDICQRGTSLTIQCQVDSQVTMMFWYRQQPGQSLTLIATANQGSEATYESGFVIDKFPISRPNLTFSTLTVSNMSPEDSSIYLCSVTGEGLRRETQYFGPGTRLLVL.

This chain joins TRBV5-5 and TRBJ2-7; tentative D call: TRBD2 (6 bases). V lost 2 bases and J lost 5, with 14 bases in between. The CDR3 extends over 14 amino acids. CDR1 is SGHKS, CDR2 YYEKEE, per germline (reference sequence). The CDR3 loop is CASSLRGTDNEQYF. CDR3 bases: TGTGCCAGCAGCTTACGCGGGACTGATAACGAGCAGTACTTC.

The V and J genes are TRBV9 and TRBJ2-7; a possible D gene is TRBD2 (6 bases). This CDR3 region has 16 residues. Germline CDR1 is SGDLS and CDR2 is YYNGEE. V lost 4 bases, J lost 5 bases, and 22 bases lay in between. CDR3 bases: TGTGCCAGCAGCTCCAGTGGGATTAGCGGCTATGACGAGCAGTACTTC. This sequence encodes CASSSSGISGYDEQYF.

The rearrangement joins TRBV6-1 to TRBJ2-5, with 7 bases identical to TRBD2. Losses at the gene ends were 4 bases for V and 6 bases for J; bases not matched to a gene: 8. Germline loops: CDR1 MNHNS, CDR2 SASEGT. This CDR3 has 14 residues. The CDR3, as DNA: TGTGCCAGCAGTGGGGGCGGGAGTTCGAAGACCCAGTACTTC. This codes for CASSGGGSSKTQYF.

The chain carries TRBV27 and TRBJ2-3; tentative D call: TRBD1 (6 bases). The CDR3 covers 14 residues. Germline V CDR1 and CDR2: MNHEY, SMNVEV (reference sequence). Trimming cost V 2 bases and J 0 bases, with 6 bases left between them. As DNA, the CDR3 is TGTGCCAGCAGTTTAGACAGGAGCACAGATACGCAGTATTTT. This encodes CASSLDRSTDTQYF.

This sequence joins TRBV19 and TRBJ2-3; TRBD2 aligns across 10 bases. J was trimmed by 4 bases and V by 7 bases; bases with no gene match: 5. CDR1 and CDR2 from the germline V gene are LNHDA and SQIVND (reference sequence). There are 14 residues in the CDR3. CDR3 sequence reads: CASKKRGGPDTQYF. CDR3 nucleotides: TGTGCCAGTAAAAAGCGGGGGGGCCCAGATACGCAGTATTTT.

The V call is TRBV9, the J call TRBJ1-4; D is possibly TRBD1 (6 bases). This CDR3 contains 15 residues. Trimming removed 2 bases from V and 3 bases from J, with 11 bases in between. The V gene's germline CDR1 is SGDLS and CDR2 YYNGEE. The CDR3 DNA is TGTGCCAGCAGCGTCCTGGGACAATCTAATGAAAAACTGTTTTTT. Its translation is CASSVLGQSNEKLFF.

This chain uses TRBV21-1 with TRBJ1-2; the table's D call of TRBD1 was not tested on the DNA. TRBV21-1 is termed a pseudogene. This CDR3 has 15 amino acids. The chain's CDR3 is CASSPRTGQNYGYTF. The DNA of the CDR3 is TGTGCCAGCAGCCCCCGGACAGGGCAAAACTATGGCTACACCTTC.